The rows below give T cell receptor beta chains drawn from one sample of a study of T-cell memory formation after mild COVID-19. TCRdb passed the 5' RACE reads through MiXCR, listing each CDR3 protein once. The sample carries approximately 210,000 distinct CDR3 sequences, roughly 27% recorded once. Source material: PBMCs or a T cell subset sorted from them (not recorded which). These receptors originate from an adult woman who had mild COVID-19 (a few samples of this study predate the infection). Cell type and time point are not known. The CDR3 runs from the conserved cysteine through the conserved F or W. A D gene is named only where the DNA matches it firmly. Part of the rows lack a size; the others show once, few, many or a class for expanded clones.

v_call,clone_size,d_call,j_call,cdr3_aa,cdr3_nt
TRBV2,-,TRBD2,TRBJ2-1,CASSESTSGYYNEQFF,TGTGCCAGCAGTGAAAGCACTAGCGGGTACTACAATGAGCAGTTCTTC
TRBV4-2,few,-,TRBJ2-3,CASSQVRETQYF,TGTGCCAGCAGCCAAGTGCGTGAGACGCAGTATTTT
TRBV7-3,-,-,TRBJ2-5,CASSSPGPPETQYF,TGTGCCAGCAGCTCCCCGGGGCCCCCTGAGACCCAGTACTTC
TRBV29-1,-,-,TRBJ1-1,CSVAKGLGTEAFF,TGCAGCGTTGCGAAGGGGTTGGGGACTGAAGCTTTCTTT
TRBV29-1,-,TRBD1,TRBJ1-2,CSVPARGTEYGYTF,TGCAGCGTACCTGCGCGGGGGACAGAGTATGGCTACACCTTC
TRBV6-2/TRBV6-3,-,-,TRBJ1-2,CASTFRQPQDGYTF,TGTGCCAGCACTTTCCGACAGCCCCAAGATGGCTACACCTTC
TRBV6-2/TRBV6-3,few,TRBD1,TRBJ1-1,CASSYGTGGVYTEAFF,TGTGCCAGCAGTTACGGGACAGGGGGAGTATACACTGAAGCTTTCTTT
TRBV4-3,few,-,TRBJ2-3,CASSQGTWDSTDTQYF,TGCGCCAGCAGCCAGGGAACTTGGGACTCCACAGATACGCAGTATTTT
TRBV25-1,few,TRBD2,TRBJ2-3,CASSEWAGGLADTQYF,TGTGCCAGCAGTGAATGGGCGGGGGGGCTGGCAGATACGCAGTATTTT
TRBV6-2/TRBV6-3,few,TRBD2,TRBJ2-1,CASLSFITSGGGRRNEQFF,TGTGCCAGTTTGAGTTTTATTACTAGCGGGGGCGGAAGGAGGAATGAGCAGTTCTTC
TRBV29-1,-,-,TRBJ1-4,CSVARDEKLFF,TGCAGCGTTGCTCGAGACGAAAAACTGTTTTTT
TRBV4-1,few,-,TRBJ2-1,CASSQLGFRDKQFF,TGCGCCAGCAGCCAATTGGGATTCCGCGACAAGCAGTTCTTC
TRBV4-1,-,TRBD2,TRBJ2-1,CASSQVGEGLWDNEQFF,TGCGCCAGCAGCCAAGTGGGGGAGGGCCTTTGGGACAATGAGCAGTTCTTC
TRBV15,few,-,TRBJ2-3,CATGGQGHTDTQYF,TGTGCCACCGGGGGCCAGGGGCACACAGATACGCAGTATTTT
TRBV20-1,-,-,TRBJ1-2,CSARDRPQGLKGYGYTF,TGCAGTGCTAGAGATCGCCCCCAGGGCCTCAAAGGGTATGGCTACACCTTC
TRBV5-5,many,-,TRBJ1-1,CASSAQGTEAFF,TGTGCCAGCAGCGCACAGGGCACTGAAGCTTTCTTT
TRBV12-3/TRBV12-4,-,TRBD2,TRBJ2-7,CASSSGTGEGYEQYF,TGTGCCAGCAGCTCCGGGACCGGGGAGGGGTACGAGCAGTACTTC
TRBV20-1,-,TRBD2,TRBJ2-3,CSARVGETGGGRPSTDTQYF,TGCAGTGCTAGAGTTGGGGAAACTGGCGGGGGGCGTCCTAGCACAGATACGCAGTATTTT
TRBV7-2,-,TRBD1,TRBJ2-7,CASSLETGIPTYEQYF,TGTGCCAGCAGCTTAGAGACAGGGATCCCCACCTACGAGCAGTACTTC
TRBV27,many,-,TRBJ2-1,CASSPRPAVEQFF,TGTGCCAGCAGTCCCCGGCCCGCAGTTGAGCAGTTCTTC
TRBV3-1,few,-,TRBJ2-5,CASSQVAPRETQYF,TGTGCCAGCAGCCAAGTGGCTCCTCGGGAGACCCAGTACTTC
TRBV10-3,once,TRBD1,TRBJ2-7,CAIRGTGIPYEQYF,TGTGCCATACGGGGGACAGGGATTCCCTACGAGCAGTACTTC
TRBV6-4,few,TRBD1,TRBJ2-1,CASREGTGANEQFF,TGTGCCAGCAGAGAAGGGACAGGGGCGAATGAGCAGTTCTTC
TRBV7-2,few,TRBD2,TRBJ2-2,CASSITSGGIGGELFF,TGTGCCAGCAGCATTACTAGCGGGGGTATCGGCGGGGAGCTGTTTTTT
TRBV9,-,-,TRBJ1-6,CASSVESGNSPLHF,TGTGCCAGCAGCGTAGAGTCGGGCAATTCACCCCTCCACTTT
TRBV11-2,-,TRBD2,TRBJ2-7,CASSLVKGLAGIVHEQYF,TGTGCCAGCAGCTTAGTTAAAGGACTAGCGGGAATCGTGCACGAGCAGTACTTC
TRBV19,many,TRBD1,TRBJ2-7,CASSAPGQGVHEQYF,TGTGCCAGTAGCGCTCCGGGACAGGGGGTGCACGAGCAGTACTTC
TRBV12-3/TRBV12-4,-,-,TRBJ1-1,CASRLWGGGEAFF,TGTGCCAGCAGGCTTTGGGGCGGAGGTGAAGCTTTCTTT
TRBV4-2,-,TRBD2,TRBJ2-2,CASSQGLAGGRGTGELFF,TGTGCCAGCAGCCAAGGACTAGCGGGGGGGCGGGGCACCGGGGAGCTGTTTTTT
TRBV12-3/TRBV12-4,-,TRBD2,TRBJ2-5,CASSLGLAGLETQYF,TGTGCCAGCAGTTTGGGACTAGCGGGATTAGAGACCCAGTACTTC
TRBV5-1,-,-,TRBJ2-3,CASSTHQGDTQYF,TGCGCCAGCAGCACACATCAGGGAGATACGCAGTATTTT
TRBV20-1,-,-,TRBJ2-7,CSADRGRDEQYF,TGCAGTGCTGACCGTGGGCGGGACGAGCAGTACTTC
TRBV7-2,-,TRBD1,TRBJ2-3,CASSRSGTGGRADTQYF,TGTGCCAGCAGCCGCTCCGGGACAGGGGGAAGGGCAGATACGCAGTATTTT
TRBV20-1,-,TRBD1,TRBJ1-2,CSARESDRGHYTF,TGCAGTGCTAGAGAGTCGGACAGGGGGCATTACACCTTC
TRBV12-3/TRBV12-4,few,TRBD2,TRBJ2-3,CATSPGGATLDTQYF,TGTGCCACCTCCCCCGGGGGGGCCACCCTTGATACGCAGTATTTT
TRBV5-1,-,-,TRBJ1-1,CASSPRGGNTEAFF,TGCGCCAGCAGCCCCCGAGGCGGGAACACTGAAGCTTTCTTT
TRBV5-4,-,TRBD1,TRBJ1-2,CASSPMGQGWGYTF,TGTGCCAGCAGCCCGATGGGACAGGGATGGGGCTACACCTTC
TRBV20-1,-,-,TRBJ2-3,CSARARLAMADTQYF,TGCAGTGCTAGAGCGCGGCTAGCAATGGCAGATACGCAGTATTTT
TRBV12-3/TRBV12-4,few,TRBD1,TRBJ1-6,CASSFWDRGSPLHF,TGTGCCAGCAGTTTCTGGGACAGGGGTTCACCCCTCCACTTT
TRBV10-2,-,-,TRBJ2-4,CASSESKYVGDLAKNIQYF,TGCGCCAGCAGTGAGTCGAAATATGTGGGAGACCTAGCCAAAAACATTCAGTACTTC
TRBV7-2,-,-,TRBJ2-3,CASILATRITDTQYF,TGTGCCAGCATCTTAGCTACAAGGATCACAGATACGCAGTATTTT
TRBV12-3/TRBV12-4,-,-,TRBJ2-1,CASSLARDTEQFF,TGTGCCAGCAGCCTGGCCCGGGACACCGAGCAGTTCTTC
TRBV12-3/TRBV12-4,-,TRBD2,TRBJ2-3,CASSPGLAGPTSTDTQYF,TGTGCCAGCAGTCCCGGACTAGCGGGGCCTACTAGCACAGATACGCAGTATTTT
TRBV7-2,few,TRBD2,TRBJ2-3,CASSFHRETSGGDTQYF,TGTGCCAGCAGCTTCCACCGGGAGACTAGCGGGGGGGATACGCAGTATTTT
TRBV7-9,-,-,TRBJ2-1,CASSFVKDGSYNEQFF,TGTGCCAGCAGCTTCGTAAAAGATGGATCCTACAATGAGCAGTTCTTC
TRBV20-1,once,-,TRBJ2-7,CSASDIGGGTDEQYF,TGCAGTGCTAGTGATATAGGGGGCGGGACGGACGAGCAGTACTTC
TRBV7-6,-,TRBD1,TRBJ2-1,CASSMVQGANEQFF,TGTGCCAGCAGCATGGTGCAGGGGGCGAATGAGCAGTTCTTC
TRBV7-9,few,TRBD2,TRBJ2-1,CASSSLAGERYNEQFF,TGTGCCAGCAGCTCTCTAGCGGGGGAGCGCTACAATGAGCAGTTCTTC
TRBV5-1,-,-,TRBJ2-1,CASSPEGTITFF,TGCGCCAGCAGCCCGGAGGGGACAATCACGTTCTTC
TRBV4-3,-,TRBD1,TRBJ2-7,CASSQTGVDEQYF,TGCGCCAGCAGCCAGACAGGGGTCGACGAGCAGTACTTC
TRBV19,few,-,TRBJ1-1,CASSTLRRSNTEAFF,TGTGCCAGTAGTACCCTCCGACGGTCTAACACTGAAGCTTTCTTT
TRBV5-1,-,-,TRBJ2-7,CASSLEGSTSYEQYF,TGCGCCAGCAGCTTGGAAGGGAGTACCTCCTACGAGCAGTACTTC
TRBV12-3/TRBV12-4,many,TRBD2,TRBJ2-1,CASSSGGGAYNEQFF,TGTGCCAGCAGTTCAGGCGGGGGGGCCTACAATGAGCAGTTCTTC
TRBV20-1,many,TRBD1,TRBJ1-1,CSARDLMGQGNFF,TGCAGTGCTAGAGATCTTATGGGACAGGGGAATTTCTTT
TRBV19,-,TRBD2,TRBJ2-3,CASSNSGSTDTQYF,TGTGCCAGTAGTAATAGCGGGAGCACAGATACGCAGTATTTT
TRBV21-1,-,-,TRBJ2-1,CASSLGTPGSCEQFF,TGTGCCAGCAGTCTCGGGACCCCGGGGTCTTGTGAGCAGTTCTTC